This T cell receptor beta chain was sequenced for a study of blood T cell repertoires in COVID-19. Study background: COVID-19 samples, acute and convalescent, were from the United States, Italy and Spain. Sample material is recorded as cDNA or gDNA derived from T cells, B-cell-depleted T cells, or PBMCs.

Germline V gene data show CDR1 as SQVTM and CDR2 as ANQGSEA. CDR3 length: 13 amino acids. Trimming pared 3 bases from V and 4 bases from J, leaving 12 bases between. In the original analysis: Reference gene primer amplification gave estimated nucleated cell counts. TCRdb keeps only in-frame clones here, not all; method: immunoSEQ multiplex PCR. V and J calls and clone size follow that table, whereas D and trimming were derived from the DNA. The sample has around 140,000 clones, 65% to 80% seen once. The rearrangement links TRBV29-1 to TRBJ1-2, with D unresolved. The sequencing sample was made of peripheral blood. The sequence was obtained from a woman aged 55-69 years with acute or convalescent COVID-19. The CDR3 DNA follows: TGCAGCGTTGATGGTACAGATATCTATGGCTACACCTTC. Translating it yields CSVDGTDIYGYTF.